This T cell receptor beta chain was sequenced in a study of metastatic and nonmetastatic thyroid tumors. Treatment of any kind had been given to no patient before thyroid surgery. With MiXCR, TCRdb called clones anew from the PCR reads. The sample holds just over 20,000 clones, about a sixth seen once. As concerns this clone: The junction and the germline gene differ at one end; a read error may be behind it.

This CDR3 is built from 14 residues. In germline, CDR1 is MDHEN, CDR2 SYDVKM. The chain employs TRBV28 and TRBJ1-5; D is undetermined. This TCR derives from a female donor with papillary thyroid cancer or a benign thyroid nodule (not recorded which). Some clones in this sample may be carry-over from other donors' samples. The sequencing sample was made of blood. CDR3 residues: CAISQGGYPQPRHF. The DNA for the CDR3 is TGTGCCATCTCCCAAGGAGGGTATCCTCAGCCCCGGCATTTT.